A single sample gave rise to the 20 T cell receptor beta chains below, sequenced in a study of blood T cell repertoires in COVID-19. Some clones are missing from TCRdb's copy, which holds only in-frame ones; the method was immunoSEQ multiplex PCR. This sample carries approximately 99,000 clones, over 65% of them seen once, and the ten largest clones take about 2%. Sequencing was performed on peripheral blood. The receptors originated from a woman between 40 and 55 years old with acute or convalescent COVID-19.

The V gene is TRBV30, the J gene TRBJ1-3, with D unclear. This CDR3 is 14 amino acids long. Germline CDR1 GTSNPN, CDR2 SVGIG (reference sequence). Trimming removed 0 bases at V and 6 bases at J, with 12 bases between. Written as DNA, the CDR3 is TGTGCCTGGAGTGTAAGGAGACCCGAAAACACCATATATTTT. This codes for CAWSVRRPENTIYF.

The V call is TRBV5-1, the J call TRBJ1-1; unclear D gene. Germline CDR1 reads SGHRS; CDR2 reads YFSETQ. Deletions cut 0 bases from V and 1 base from J, with 7 bases between. The CDR3 totals 14 residues. In DNA form, the CDR3 reads TGCGCCAGCAGCTTGGGCCCAGAGAACACTGAAGCTTTCTTT. Its translation: CASSLGPENTEAFF. Drawing the rest from reference TRBV5-1 and TRBJ1-1, the complete variable domain is KAGVTQTPRYLIKTRGQQVTLSCSPISGHRSVSWYQQTPGQGLQFLFEYFSETQRNKGNFPGRFSGRQFSNSRSEMNVSTLELGDSALYLCASSLGPENTEAFFGQGTRLTVV.

V gene TRBV29-1 combines with J gene TRBJ1-1; TRBD1 might be the D (6 bases). This CDR3 has 12 amino acids. Germline values: CDR1 SQVTM, CDR2 ANQGSEA. The ends were cut back, 4 bases at V and 7 bases at J, with 13 bases in the middle. DNA for the CDR3: TGCAGCGTTGTTCAGGGGCCCCGTGAAGCTTTCTTT. Protein product: CSVVQGPREAFF.

This clone was picked up one time. The chain combines TRBV14 with TRBJ2-3; TRBD2 matches 9 bases. Germline assignment: CDR1 SGHDN and CDR2 FVKESK. This CDR3 region has 15 residues. The junction had 7 bases not matched to a gene; V was cut back by 5 bases and J by 4 bases. CDR3: CASSIAGGHADTQYF. CDR3 bases: TGTGCCAGCAGCATCGCGGGGGGGCATGCAGATACGCAGTATTTT. Variable domain in full (rest from reference TRBV14 and TRBJ2-3): EAGVTQFPSHSVIEKGQTVTLRCDPISGHDNLYWYRRVMGKEIKFLLHFVKESKQDESGMPNNRFLAERTGGTYSTLKVQPAELEDSGVYFCASSIAGGHADTQYFGPGTRLTVL.

This clone turned up a few times. The chain is built from TRBV2 and TRBJ1-6, with D possibly TRBD1 on 5 matching bases. The germline V gene has CDR1 SNHLY and CDR2 FYNNEI. The CDR3 has 14 amino acids. V dropped 9 bases and J dropped 10 bases, with 19 bases sitting between them. CDR3 loop: CARNVGQVGSPLHF. The CDR3 DNA is TGTGCCAGAAATGTGGGGCAAGTAGGATCACCCCTCCACTTT. Drawing the rest from reference TRBV2 and TRBJ1-6, the complete variable domain is EPEVTQTPSHQVTQMGQEVILRCVPISNHLYFYWYRQILGQKVEFLVSFYNNEISEKSEIFDDQFSVERPDGSNFTLKIRSTKLEDSAMYFCARNVGQVGSPLHFGNGTRLTVT.

This chain joins TRBV5-4 and TRBJ1-1; TRBD1 might be the D (6 bases). Trimming removed 9 bases from V and 8 bases from J, with 29 bases in between. CDR1 and CDR2 from the germline V gene are SGHNT and YYREEE (reference sequence). The CDR3 length is 16 residues. The CDR3 protein is CATSGGGLQRSKEAFF. In nucleotides, the CDR3 is TGTGCCACCTCCGGGGGGGGGCTCCAAAGGTCCAAAGAAGCTTTCTTT.

The V call is TRBV10-3, the J call TRBJ1-6; possibly TRBD1 for D (6 bases). V was pared by 3 bases and J by 12 bases, with 12 bases between. The germline V gene has CDR1 ENHRY and CDR2 SYGVKD. The CDR3 loop spans 13 amino acids. The CDR3 loop is CAISEQGDIPLHF. The CDR3 DNA reads as TGTGCCATCAGTGAACAGGGCGATATACCCCTCCACTTT.

The rearrangement joins TRBV29-1 to TRBJ1-1, with D uncertain. Trimming removed 4 bases at V and 0 bases at J, with 9 bases between. The CDR3 consists of 13 residues. CDR1 is SQVTM, CDR2 ANQGSEA, per germline. CDR3 in DNA: TGCAGCGTTGCGGAGGGCCTGAACACTGAAGCTTTCTTT. This gives the protein CSVAEGLNTEAFF.

The chain has TRBV19 and TRBJ2-5; TRBD2 matches 8 bases. V shed 5 bases, J shed 4 bases, and the junction held 15 bases outside the gene matches. Per the germline V gene, CDR1 is LNHDA and CDR2 is SQIVND (reference sequence). CDR3 length: 17 residues. The CDR3 here is CASSSPGLGLNGETQYF. The CDR3 DNA reads as TGTGCCAGTAGTTCTCCGGGACTAGGGTTGAATGGAGAGACCCAGTACTTC.

The chain combines TRBV28 with TRBJ2-7; tentative D call: TRBD1 (6 bases). V lost 5 bases to trimming and J lost 7 bases, with 15 bases between them. The CDR3 extends over 13 amino acids. Germline CDR1 reads MDHEN; CDR2 reads SYDVKM. The DNA for the CDR3 is TGTGCCAGCAGTCGACAGGTCCGAAGGGAGCAGTACTTC. It encodes CASSRQVRREQYF.

This rearrangement joins TRBV7-7 to TRBJ2-5; 8 nucleotides align to TRBD1. J was trimmed by 6 bases and V by 4 bases; bases with no gene match: 4. The CDR3 spans 13 residues. Germline loops: CDR1 SSHAT, CDR2 FNYEAQ (reference sequence). The CDR3 sequence is CASSSDRVQTQYF. CDR3 nucleotide sequence: TGTGCCAGCAGCTCGGACAGGGTTCAGACCCAGTACTTC.

This sequence joins TRBV2 and TRBJ2-5; 9 positions agree with TRBD1. Trimming cost V 7 bases and J 2 bases; bases outside gene matches: 5. CDR1 and CDR2 (germline): SNHLY, FYNNEI. The CDR3 spans 14 residues. The CDR3 nucleotides read TGTGCCAGCAATCCGGGACAGGGACAAGAGACCCAGTACTTC. It is translated as CASNPGQGQETQYF.

The V gene is TRBV21-1, the J gene TRBJ1-5; TRBD1, the table's D call, lacks a check against the DNA. TRBV21-1 is a known pseudogene. CDR3 length: 17 amino acids. CDR3 in DNA: TGTGCCAGCAGCAAAGCCCGGGGACAGGGGGTAATTCAGCCCCAGCATTTT. Its protein product is CASSKARGQGVIQPQHF.

The CDR3 is CASSLLAGNHNEQFF. The CDR3 DNA sequence: TGTGCCAGCAGCTTACTAGCGGGGAACCACAATGAGCAGTTCTTC. This chain connects TRBV7-3 to TRBJ2-1; 9 bases agree with TRBD2. This CDR3 is built from 15 residues. V trimming: 2 bases; J trimming: 5 bases; junction bases outside the gene matches: 4. Germline CDR1 and CDR2: SGHTA and FQGTGA.

The chain uses TRBV12-3 or TRBV12-4 and TRBJ1-1; no clear D gene. The CDR3 has 13 amino acids. V was trimmed by 5 bases and J by 0 bases, leaving 7 bases between them. Here the CDR3 DNA reads TGTGCCAGCAGTGGGCAGTTGAACACTGAAGCTTTCTTT. It encodes CASSGQLNTEAFF.

V is TRBV12-3 or TRBV12-4 and J is TRBJ2-5; 8 bases fit TRBD2. The CDR3 runs to 13 residues. V shed 6 bases, J shed 5 bases, and the junction held 5 bases outside the gene matches. The DNA of the CDR3 is TGTGCCAGCAGCTCTAGCGGGTCGGAGACCCAGTACTTC. Residues: CASSSSGSETQYF.

The chain joins TRBV27 to TRBJ2-7; D remains unclear. Trimming shortened V by 0 bases and J by 3 bases, and 6 bases separated the two germline ends. Germline V CDR1 and CDR2: MNHEY, SMNVEV (reference sequence). The CDR3 totals 13 residues. In nucleotides, the CDR3 is TGTGCCAGCAGTTTATCCGGTGTCTACGAGCAGTACTTC. Its translation is CASSLSGVYEQYF.

V gene TRBV7-6 combines with J gene TRBJ1-6; 9 bases align to TRBD1. The trim removed 5 bases at V and 9 bases at J, leaving 8 bases unmatched. The CDR3 contains 15 residues. CDR1 and CDR2 from the germline V gene are SGHVS and FNYEAQ. CDR3 sequence reads: CASSLVPGQGSPLHF. Written as DNA, the CDR3 is TGTGCCAGCAGCCTAGTCCCGGGACAGGGTTCACCCCTCCACTTT.

The chain carries TRBV11-2 and TRBJ2-1; 10 nucleotides align to TRBD1. Trimming cost V 5 bases and J 4 bases; bases outside gene matches: 5. CDR3 size: 15 residues. Germline CDR1 SGHAT, CDR2 FQNNGV. The CDR3 nucleotides read TGTGCCAGCAGCCCGGGACAGGGGCGGTACAATGAGCAGTTCTTC. Amino acids: CASSPGQGRYNEQFF.

The rearrangement uses TRBV5-1 and TRBJ2-5; D is unclear. The germline CDR1 and CDR2 sequences are SGHRS and YFSETQ. Trimming took off 0 bases at V and 0 bases at J, with 3 bases between the two ends. This CDR3 is 13 amino acids long. CDR3 nucleotide sequence: TGCGCCAGCAGCTTGGACAACCAAGAGACCCAGTACTTC. This codes for CASSLDNQETQYF.